These 8 T cell receptor beta chains came from one sample sequenced in a study of T cell clonotyping in hematopoietic cell transplantation. Sequencing was performed with immunoSEQ multiplex PCR; in TCRdb, only in-frame clones are kept and a portion is missing. The sample yields about 38,000 clones, 85% to 95% seen once. Time point given: recipient sample about 28 days before transplant, after cytoreduction. This specimen was peripheral blood mononuclear cells, taken before stem cell transplant. The receptors shown here come from a man aged 40-49 years with chronic myeloid leukemia. Some clones in this sample may be carry-over from other donors' samples.

This clone came up once. The chain employs TRBV9 and TRBJ2-7; D possibly corresponds to TRBD2 (7 bases). The CDR3 totals 13 residues. CDR1 SGDLS and CDR2 YYNGEE come from the germline V gene. V shed 0 bases and J shed 5 bases, with 9 bases lying between them. The CDR3 here is CASSVGGGHEQYF. The CDR3, as DNA: TGTGCCAGCAGCGTAGGCGGGGGCCACGAGCAGTACTTC.

The rearrangement joins TRBV6-5 to TRBJ2-1; TRBD1 or TRBD2 may be the D gene (7 bases each). This CDR3 is built from 13 residues. The V gene lost 4 bases and the J gene lost 13 bases, with 17 bases spanning the gap. Germline V gene sequence: CDR1 MNHEY, CDR2 SVGAGI. In DNA, the CDR3 is TGTGCCAGCAGTTCCGAAGGGAGGGGGCTTCAGTTCTTC. Protein product: CASSSEGRGLQFF.

This chain connects TRBV7-2 to TRBJ2-7, with 11 positions matching TRBD2. V trimming: 1 base; J trimming: 5 bases; junction bases outside the gene matches: 1. The CDR3 sequence is 14 residues long. CDR1 and CDR2 from the germline V gene are SGHTA and FQGNSA. The CDR3 reads CASSLVTSGDEQYF. CDR3 DNA: TGTGCCAGCAGCTTAGTGACTAGCGGGGACGAGCAGTACTTC.

The chain couples TRBV2 to TRBJ2-1; D possibly corresponds to TRBD2 (5 bases). The CDR3 spans 13 residues. Germline CDR1 reads SNHLY; CDR2 reads FYNNEI. With 7 bases removed from V and 10 bases from J, the gap between germline ends came to 17 bases. DNA of the CDR3: TGTGCCAGCAAACCGGCCCCAGAGGGAGAGCAGTTCTTC. Translation: CASKPAPEGEQFF. The whole variable domain, remainder taken from reference TRBV2 and TRBJ2-1, is EPEVTQTPSHQVTQMGQEVILRCVPISNHLYFYWYRQILGQKVEFLVSFYNNEISEKSEIFDDQFSVERPDGSNFTLKIRSTKLEDSAMYFCASKPAPEGEQFFGPGTRLTVL.

The V call is TRBV7-9, the J call TRBJ2-3; perhaps D is TRBD1 or TRBD2 (5 bases each). The V gene's germline CDR1 is SEHNR and CDR2 FQNEAQ (reference sequence). The ends were cut back, 6 bases at V and 6 bases at J, with 13 bases in the middle. This CDR3 comprises 13 residues. CDR3 loop: CASSPRGPDTQYF. The CDR3 nucleotides read TGTGCCAGCAGTCCAAGGGGACCGGATACGCAGTATTTT.

The V call is TRBV6-1, the J call TRBJ1-5; D unresolved. The V gene lost 6 bases and the J gene lost 6 bases, with 12 bases spanning the gap. The CDR3 extends over 13 amino acids. Germline V CDR1 and CDR2: MNHNS, SASEGT. The CDR3 loop reads CASSPREIQPQHF. As DNA, the CDR3 is TGTGCCAGCAGCCCCCGGGAGATTCAGCCCCAGCATTTT.

The V gene is TRBV19, the J gene TRBJ2-1; 7 bases align to TRBD1. V lost 5 bases to trimming and J lost 9 bases; unmatched junction nucleotides: 7. Germline CDR1 reads LNHDA; CDR2 reads SQIVND (reference sequence). This CDR3 spans 13 amino acids. CDR3 coding DNA: TGTGCCAGTAGTCCAACAGGGGTGGGTGAGCAGTTCTTC. Translation gives CASSPTGVGEQFF.

The J gene is TRBJ2-7, the V gene TRBV6-1; TRBD2 is a possible D gene (6 bases). The ends were cut back, 0 bases at V and 0 bases at J, with 9 bases in the middle. The length of the CDR3 is 15 residues. Germline V gene lookup returns CDR1 MNHNS and CDR2 SASEGT. The CDR3 loop is CASSEAAGSSYEQYF. The CDR3 DNA reads TGTGCCAGCAGTGAAGCGGCGGGGTCCTCCTACGAGCAGTACTTC.